This TCR beta chain was profiled in a study of regulatory T cells in long-lasting Graves disease. Trimming took off 3 bases at V and 2 bases at J, with 5 bases between the two ends. The CDR3 covers 12 residues. CDR1 DFQATT and CDR2 SNEGSKA come from the germline V gene (reference sequence). Relying on iRepertoire HTBI primers and Arm-PCR of CDR3 regions, the team built TCR beta libraries. The authors' processing: Across all samples, approximately 64 TRBV segments and around 14 TRBJ segments were identified. MiXCR was run by TCRdb on the multiplex PCR reads, yielding one entry per CDR3 protein. TCRdb assigned the V and J calls; the authors' analysis was not used. The table includes around 340,000 distinct CDR3 sequences, 15% to 20% detected once. The time point was: persistent/refractory GD, antithyroid drugs over 5 years with positive TRAb. PBMC-extracted RNA yielded the TCR library. American Thyroid Association guidelines defined Graves' disease diagnosis.

Worth noting for this clonotype: Antigen unknown.

Findings and caveats of the study: Segments TRBV28, TRBJ1-2 and TRBJ2-5 showed preferential usage in persistent disease. Newly diagnosed Graves' patients had higher TCR diversity than persistent ones.

The source of this sequence is a female donor with Graves disease. The chain combines TRBV20-1 with TRBJ1-5; the D is unclear. The material was peripheral blood mononuclear cells (PBMCs), obtained when the disease was refractory, from a patient treated with antithyroid drugs. CDR3 region: CSARDGNQPQHF. The DNA of the CDR3 is TGCAGTGCTAGGGACGGCAATCAGCCCCAGCATTTT.